Reported below is one T cell receptor (beta chain). V lost 0 bases and J lost 4, with 10 bases in between. This CDR3 region has 14 residues. CDR1 is SGHDT and CDR2 is YYEEEE in the germline V gene. These data belong to a study of blood T cell repertoires in COVID-19. Study-level background: From the United States, Italy and Spain came samples of acute and convalescent COVID-19. Sources were T cells, B-cell-depleted T cells, or PBMCs; the material itself was cDNA or gDNA.

Original methodology: Estimates of nucleated cell counts were drawn from the amplification of reference gene primers. Using immunoSEQ multiplex PCR, the repertoire was profiled, and TCRdb retains in-frame clones only, with some absent. That table gives V, J and clone size, and the DNA gave D and trimming. Seen here are about 55,000 clones, around four fifths observed once, and the top ten hold approximately 13%. Source material: peripheral blood. This rearrangement joins TRBV5-6 to TRBJ2-5, with D possibly being TRBD2 (6 bases). The source is a woman between 65 and 79 years old with acute or convalescent COVID-19. The CDR3 nucleotides read TGTGCCAGCAGCTTGGCGGTGCGGGGAGAGACCCAGTACTTC. It is translated as CASSLAVRGETQYF.